This T cell receptor beta chain was recovered during a study of siplizumab effects on memory and regulatory T cells. Germline values: CDR1 SGHRS, CDR2 YFSETQ. V was clipped by 2 bases and J by 0 bases; unmatched bases: 9. The CDR3 contains 17 residues. Sequencing of unstimulated naive, memory, effector memory and TEMRA subsets was performed in a few donor pairs. TCRdb's table, derived via immunoSEQ multiplex PCR, lists solely in-frame clones and lacks some. The sample consists of about 40,000 clones, 80% to 90% of them appearing once. The sequenced sample was naive CD4+ T cells sorted from blood. This receptor was obtained from a human donor in good health. J is TRBJ2-3 and V is TRBV5-1; 7 bases fit TRBD1. This chain's CDR3 is CASSFNPNRGSTDTQYF. The CDR3 DNA reads TGCGCCAGCAGCTTCAATCCCAACAGGGGAAGCACAGATACGCAGTATTTT.